A selection of T cell receptor beta chains follows, all from one sample in a study of sequential checkpoint blockade in melanoma. The method was immunoSEQ multiplex PCR; TCRdb's version includes in-frame clones alone and lacks a portion of them. Counted here are around 2,000 clones, about a sixth occurring once; the ten biggest clones make up around an eighth. This specimen was tumor tissue (inferred from file names), taken from a patient given nivolumab and ipilimumab in sequence. The receptors come from a human donor with melanoma. Both conserved end residues are part of each CDR3. D genes are given only for firm matches. Rows may omit the clone size; those that give it use once, few, many or a size class.

>TRBJ2-2|TRBV18|.|once
CASSLSKAAGELFF
TGTGCCAGCTCACTGAGTAAAGCAGCTGGGGAGCTGTTTTTT
>TRBJ2-2|TRBV5-1|TRBD2|.
CASSLHHRTSSNTGELFF
TGCGCCAGCAGCTTGCACCACCGGACTAGCTCGAACACCGGGGAGCTGTTTTTT
>TRBJ2-7|TRBV14|.|.
CASSQGSAGRNYEQYF
TGTGCCAGCAGCCAAGGTTCGGCAGGGAGGAACTACGAGCAGTACTTC
>TRBJ1-3|TRBV11-3|TRBD1|medium-sized
CASSKGQAFVSGNTIYF
TGTGCCAGCAGCAAGGGACAGGCCTTCGTCTCTGGAAACACCATATATTTT
>TRBJ2-3|TRBV11-3|TRBD2|medium-sized
CASSFGLATTDTQYF
TGTGCCAGCAGCTTTGGACTAGCTACCACAGATACGCAGTATTTT
>TRBJ2-7|TRBV6-8|TRBD2|few
CASIDGGSSWEQYF
TGTGCCAGCATAGACGGGGGGTCGTCTTGGGAGCAGTACTTC
>TRBJ1-1|TRBV19|.|.
CASRAGNTEAFF
TGTGCCAGTAGGGCAGGGAACACTGAAGCTTTCTTT
>TRBJ1-6|TRBV6-8|.|.
CASSYSRVLSYNSPLHF
TGTGCCAGCAGTTACTCGAGGGTCCTCTCCTATAATTCACCCCTCCACTTT
>TRBJ1-1|TRBV5-1|.|once
CASSQDSMNTEAFF
TGCGCCAGCAGCCAGGACAGTATGAACACTGAAGCTTTCTTT
>TRBJ1-1|TRBV14|.|few
CASSQRLGGGDEAFF
TGTGCCAGCAGCCAACGTTTAGGCGGGGGTGATGAAGCTTTCTTT
>TRBJ2-7|TRBV19|TRBD2|few
CASSIKTSKDEQYF
TGTGCCAGTAGTATTAAGACTAGCAAGGACGAGCAGTACTTC
>TRBJ2-1|TRBV6-8|.|few
CASSYSSQGNGNEQFF
TGTGCCAGCAGTTACTCGTCACAGGGTAATGGCAATGAGCAGTTCTTC
>TRBJ2-2|TRBV6-8|.|.
CASSYTGAGELFF
TGTGCCAGCAGTTATACAGGTGCCGGGGAGCTGTTTTTT
>TRBJ1-2|TRBV19|.|few
CASSTPIRGGYTF
TGTGCCAGTAGTACTCCGATCAGGGGAGGCTACACCTTC
>TRBJ2-3|TRBV18|.|.
CASSPELAADTQYF
TGTGCCAGCTCTCCAGAGTTGGCGGCTGATACGCAGTATTTT
>TRBJ2-7|TRBV9|TRBD1|few
CASSDNEGTGSYEQYF
TGTGCCAGCAGCGACAATGAGGGGACAGGGTCCTACGAGCAGTACTTC
>TRBJ2-1|TRBV9|TRBD2|medium-sized
CASSRGGTYNEQFF
TGTGCCAGCAGCCGCGGGGGTACCTACAATGAGCAGTTCTTC
>TRBJ2-7|TRBV6-1|.|few
CASSEGFLSYEQYF
TGTGCCAGCAGTGAAGGGTTCCTCTCCTACGAGCAGTACTTC
>TRBJ1-6|TRBV5-1|.|few
CASSLVGRGSYNSPLHF
TGCGCCAGCAGCTTGGTGGGCAGGGGCTCCTATAATTCACCCCTCCACTTT
>TRBJ1-4|TRBV6-8|.|few
CASSYRGPNEKLFF
TGTGCCAGCAGTTATCGGGGGCCTAATGAAAAACTGTTTTTT
>TRBJ2-3|TRBV11-3|TRBD1|many
CASRLQGSADTQYF
TGTGCCAGCAGATTACAGGGGAGTGCAGATACGCAGTATTTT
>TRBJ1-5|TRBV19|TRBD1|.
CASSIVHRGGGNQPQHF
TGTGCCAGTAGTATAGTTCACAGGGGAGGGGGCAATCAGCCCCAGCATTTT
>TRBJ2-7|TRBV28|TRBD2|.
CASSSQLAGGPGEQYF
TGTGCCAGCAGTTCACAACTAGCGGGGGGGCCGGGCGAGCAGTACTTC
>TRBJ2-5|TRBV11-3|.|.
CASSLGGGIAGRETQYF
TGTGCCAGCAGCTTAGGAGGCGGTATCGCGGGGAGAGAGACCCAGTACTTC
>TRBJ1-1|TRBV9|.|medium-sized
CASSVAGGGLGTEAFF
TGTGCCAGCAGCGTAGCGGGAGGGGGGCTGGGGACTGAAGCTTTCTTT
>TRBJ2-1|TRBV15|TRBD2|.
CATSRGGGPSNEQFF
TGTGCCACCAGCAGAGGCGGGGGGCCAAGCAATGAGCAGTTCTTC
>TRBJ2-1|TRBV6-8|.|.
CASSYYRGGNEQFF
TGTGCCAGCAGTTACTACAGGGGGGGCAATGAGCAGTTCTTC
>TRBJ2-7|TRBV5-1|.|.
CASSLGWRIDRGSYEQYF
TGCGCCAGCAGCTTGGGTTGGCGCATAGACCGGGGCTCCTACGAGCAGTACTTC
>TRBJ1-2|TRBV18|.|.
CASSPSRDKLFGYGYTF
TGTGCCAGCTCACCATCCAGGGACAAACTCTTTGGCTATGGCTACACCTTC
>TRBJ1-1|TRBV6-8|TRBD1|medium-sized
CASSYRDSSNTEAFF
TGTGCCAGCAGTTACCGGGACAGCAGCAACACTGAAGCTTTCTTT
>TRBJ1-1|TRBV6-8|.|.
CASSYLGQGGTEAFF
TGTGCCAGCAGTTACTTGGGTCAGGGAGGCACTGAAGCTTTCTTT
>TRBJ1-1|TRBV12-5|.|few
CASGMYSVNTEAFF
TGTGCTAGTGGTATGTACTCCGTGAACACTGAAGCTTTCTTT
>TRBJ1-2|TRBV11-3|.|medium-sized
CASSSPLLFSGYTF
TGTGCCAGCAGCTCCCCTCTTTTATTCTCGGGCTACACCTTC
>TRBJ1-5|TRBV19|.|.
CASTNRGGMGQPQHF
TGTGCCAGTACCAACCGGGGGGGGATGGGACAGCCCCAGCATTTT
>TRBJ1-2|TRBV11-3|TRBD1|large
CASSLAGDRNYGYTF
TGTGCCAGCAGCTTGGCAGGGGACAGGAACTATGGCTACACCTTC
>TRBJ2-7|TRBV4-1|.|few
CASSQFKGSSYEQYF
TGCGCCAGCAGCCAATTTAAAGGGAGCTCCTACGAGCAGTACTTC
>TRBJ2-7|TRBV5-1|.|.
CASSLDGSEVEQYF
TGCGCCAGCAGCTTGGACGGGTCTGAAGTCGAGCAGTACTTC
>TRBJ1-4|TRBV11-3|.|medium-sized
CASSLVGQMYEKLFF
TGTGCCAGCAGCTTAGTTGGACAGATGTATGAAAAACTGTTTTTT
>TRBJ2-2|TRBV6-8|.|few
CASSYSGRNTGELFF
TGTGCCAGCAGTTACTCGGGGAGAAACACCGGGGAGCTGTTTTTT
>TRBJ1-2|TRBV19|.|few
CASSIAGRANYGYTF
TGTGCCAGTAGTATCGCAGGGAGAGCTAACTATGGCTACACCTTC